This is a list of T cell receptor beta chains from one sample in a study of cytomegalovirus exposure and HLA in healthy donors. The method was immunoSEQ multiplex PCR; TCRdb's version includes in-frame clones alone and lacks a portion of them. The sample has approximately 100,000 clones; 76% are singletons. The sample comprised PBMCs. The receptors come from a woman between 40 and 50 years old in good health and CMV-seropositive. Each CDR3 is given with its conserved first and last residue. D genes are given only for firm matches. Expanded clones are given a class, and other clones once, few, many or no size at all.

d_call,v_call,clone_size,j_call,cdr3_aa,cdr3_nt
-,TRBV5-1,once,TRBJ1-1,CASSPWGGRVGGTEAFF,TGCGCCAGCAGCCCATGGGGTGGCAGGGTGGGGGGAACTGAAGCTTTCTTT
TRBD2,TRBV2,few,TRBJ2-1,CASSPAGESYNEQFF,TGTGCCAGCAGCCCAGCGGGGGAATCCTACAATGAGCAGTTCTTC
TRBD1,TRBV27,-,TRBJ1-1,CASSWDSLTTEAFF,TGTGCCAGCAGTTGGGACAGCTTGACCACTGAAGCTTTCTTT
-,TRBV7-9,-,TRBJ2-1,CASNPTASSSSYNEQFF,TGTGCCAGCAACCCCACGGCCTCGTCTAGCTCCTACAATGAGCAGTTCTTC
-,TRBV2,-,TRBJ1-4,CASPGGRKGEKLFF,TGTGCCAGCCCGGGGGGGCGCAAGGGAGAAAAACTGTTTTTT
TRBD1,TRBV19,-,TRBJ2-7,CASSIPGTGYEQYF,TGTGCCAGTAGTATCCCCGGGACAGGGTACGAGCAGTACTTC
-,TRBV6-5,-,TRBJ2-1,CASSYWQNNEQFF,TGTGCCAGCAGTTACTGGCAAAACAATGAGCAGTTCTTC
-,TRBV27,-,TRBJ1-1,CASSFTGSLEAFF,TGTGCCAGCAGTTTCACAGGGTCCCTGGAAGCTTTCTTT
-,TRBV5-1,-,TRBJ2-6,CASSVLSGANVLTF,TGCGCCAGCTCGGTGCTTTCGGGGGCCAACGTCCTGACTTTC
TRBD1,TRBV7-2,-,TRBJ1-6,CASSSLTGSGSPLHF,TGTGCCAGCAGCTCTCTGACAGGGTCGGGATCACCCCTCCACTTT
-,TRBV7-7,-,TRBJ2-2,CASRRVGGTGELFF,TGTGCTAGCAGACGGGTGGGTGGCACCGGGGAGCTGTTTTTT
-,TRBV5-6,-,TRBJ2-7,CASSLEGFYPSDYEQYF,TGTGCCAGCAGCTTGGAAGGGTTCTATCCGAGTGACTACGAGCAGTACTTC
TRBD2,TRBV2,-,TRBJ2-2,CASRALAGRAGELFF,TGTGCCAGCAGGGCCCTAGCGGGGAGGGCCGGGGAGCTGTTTTTT
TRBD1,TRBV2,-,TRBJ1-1,CASSEEGQAPLNTEAFF,TGTGCCAGCAGTGAAGAGGGACAGGCACCCTTGAACACTGAAGCTTTCTTT
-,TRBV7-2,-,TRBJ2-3,CASSLASLSTDTQYF,TGTGCCAGCAGCTTAGCGAGCCTGAGCACAGATACGCAGTATTTT
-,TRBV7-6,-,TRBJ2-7,CASSLADYEQYF,TGTGCCAGCAGCTTGGCAGATTACGAGCAGTACTTC
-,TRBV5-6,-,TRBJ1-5,CASSLARGSAPQHF,TGTGCCAGCAGCTTGGCCCGGGGTTCGGCGCCCCAGCATTTT
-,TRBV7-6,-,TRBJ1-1,CASSLGGVKAEAFF,TGTGCCAGCAGCTTAGGGGGGGTTAAGGCTGAAGCTTTCTTT